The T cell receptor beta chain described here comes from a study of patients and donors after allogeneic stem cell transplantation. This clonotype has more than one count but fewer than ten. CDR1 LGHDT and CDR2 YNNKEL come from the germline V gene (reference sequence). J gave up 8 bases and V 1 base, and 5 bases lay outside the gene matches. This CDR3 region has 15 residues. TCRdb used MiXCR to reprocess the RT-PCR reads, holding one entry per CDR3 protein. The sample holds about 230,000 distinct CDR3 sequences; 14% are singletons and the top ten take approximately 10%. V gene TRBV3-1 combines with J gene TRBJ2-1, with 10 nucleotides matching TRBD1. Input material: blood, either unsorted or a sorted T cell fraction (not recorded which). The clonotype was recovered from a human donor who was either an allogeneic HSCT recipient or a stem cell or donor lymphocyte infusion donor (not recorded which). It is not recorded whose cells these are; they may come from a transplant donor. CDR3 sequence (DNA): TGTGCCAGCAGCCAAGCACCGGGACAGGGGCATGAGCAGTTCTTC. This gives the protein CASSQAPGQGHEQFF.